Below are 22 T cell receptor beta chains sequenced from a single sample in a study of shared clonotypes between healthy human individuals. The method was immunoSEQ multiplex PCR; TCRdb's version includes in-frame clones alone and lacks a portion of them. The repertoire holds roughly 700,000 clones, with over 65% as singletons. Sequencing was done on a sample of memory CD4+ T cells sorted from blood. Indicated subset: CD45RA-negative fraction. All receptors come from a woman in her 30s in good health.

The genes are TRBV5-4 and TRBJ2-5, with D perhaps TRBD2 (5 bases). Germline-derived CDR1 and CDR2 are SGHNT and YYREEE (reference sequence). This CDR3 region has 15 residues. Trimming took 1 base from V and 6 from J, leaving 16 bases between them. DNA for the CDR3: TGTGCCAGCAGCTTGTCAACGGGAACGTGGAAGACCCAGTACTTC. Amino acid sequence: CASSLSTGTWKTQYF.

The chain has TRBV11-3 and TRBJ1-1; D is ambiguous. Germline CDR1 SGHNT, CDR2 YENEEA. The CDR3 has 13 amino acids. Trimming left V 3 bases short and J 4 bases short, with 9 bases between. The CDR3 protein is CASSFTSVTEAFF. CDR3 nucleotides: TGTGCCAGCAGCTTCACAAGTGTCACTGAAGCTTTCTTT.

This clone was seen just once. This chain links TRBV10-1 with TRBJ1-2, with a possible D match to TRBD1 (5 bases). The CDR3 totals 14 residues. Trimming removed 0 bases at V and 8 bases at J, with 13 bases between. Germline V gives CDR1 WNHNN, CDR2 SYGVQD (reference sequence). The CDR3, as DNA: TGCGCCAGCAGTGAGTCTCGCAGGGTTAACGGCTACACCTTC. Translated, it gives CASSESRRVNGYTF.

The chain carries TRBV19 and TRBJ1-1; D not certain. Per the germline V gene, CDR1 is LNHDA and CDR2 is SQIVND (reference sequence). The V and J ends lost 2 bases and 6 bases respectively, with 13 bases between them. The CDR3 extends over 14 amino acids. DNA of the CDR3: TGTGCCAGTAGTATAACCCTACCTGGAGCTGAAGCTTTCTTT. As protein: CASSITLPGAEAFF.

V is TRBV28 and J is TRBJ2-7, with D unresolved. Trimming shortened V by 2 bases and J by 4 bases, and 12 bases separated the two germline ends. The germline V gene encodes CDR1 MDHEN and CDR2 SYDVKM. The CDR3 loop spans 14 amino acids. CDR3 bases: TGTGCCAGCAGTTTAAGAGTGAGAGATTACGAGCAGTACTTC. It is translated as CASSLRVRDYEQYF. The variable domain in full, with the rest retrieved from reference TRBV28 and TRBJ2-7, is DVKVTQSSRYLVKRTGEKVFLECVQDMDHENMFWYRQDPGLGLRLIYFSYDVKMKEKGDIPEGYSVSREKKERFSLILESASTNQTSMYLCASSLRVRDYEQYFGPGTRLTVT.

The chain couples TRBV19 to TRBJ2-2; perhaps TRBD2 as D (6 bases). The CDR3 sequence is 17 residues long. The germline V and J ends were trimmed by 2 bases and 1 base, with 14 bases remaining between them. Per the germline V gene, CDR1 is LNHDA and CDR2 is SQIVND (reference sequence). CDR3 protein: CASSIRRGFENTGELFF. As DNA, the CDR3 is TGTGCCAGTAGTATAAGGCGGGGCTTTGAGAACACCGGGGAGCTGTTTTTT.

Comment on this clone: Other DNA sequences in this specimen translate into the identical CDR3. The V call is TRBV6-1, the J call TRBJ1-5, with 8 bases that match TRBD1. This CDR3 has 14 residues. The J segment lost 4 bases and the V segment lost 4 bases, leaving 3 bases of the junction unmatched. From germline, CDR1 is MNHNS and CDR2 SASEGT. The CDR3 reads CASSAGTGNQPQHF. For the CDR3, the DNA is TGTGCCAGCAGTGCTGGGACAGGTAATCAGCCCCAGCATTTT.

The chain links TRBV2 to TRBJ2-2; 9 nucleotides align to TRBD2. Trimming cost V 3 bases and J 1 base; bases outside gene matches: 3. This CDR3 spans 16 amino acids. Germline V gives CDR1 SNHLY, CDR2 FYNNEI. This CDR3 is CASSDQLAGNTGELFF. CDR3 nucleotide sequence: TGTGCCAGCAGTGATCAACTAGCGGGGAACACCGGGGAGCTGTTTTTT.

Note on this clone: Other DNA sequences within the sample encode an identical CDR3. This chain links TRBV28 with TRBJ1-1; 7 nucleotides line up with TRBD1. J was trimmed by 4 bases and V by 6 bases; bases with no gene match: 5. The V gene's germline CDR1 is MDHEN and CDR2 SYDVKM. The CDR3 spans 13 residues. The CDR3 DNA reads TGTGCCAGCAGACTACAGGGGCCCACTGAAGCTTTCTTT. Its translation: CASRLQGPTEAFF.

The V and J genes are TRBV5-4 and TRBJ1-1; TRBD1 matches 7 bases. CDR3 length: 15 amino acids. Germline CDR1 and CDR2: SGHNT and YYREEE (reference sequence). V was pared by 0 bases and J by 4 bases, with 6 bases of the junction left unmatched. CDR3 bases: TGTGCCAGCAGCTTGGAAGCGACAGGGAGCACTGAAGCTTTCTTT. As protein: CASSLEATGSTEAFF. The variable domain in full, completed from reference TRBV5-4 and TRBJ1-1, reads ETGVTQSPTHLIKTRGQQVTLRCSSQSGHNTVSWYQQALGQGPQFIFQYYREEENGRGNFPPRFSGLQFPNYSSELNVNALELDDSALYLCASSLEATGSTEAFFGQGTRLTVV.

This clone was observed a handful of times. This specimen includes other DNA sequences encoding the same CDR3. V gene TRBV28 combines with J gene TRBJ2-6; D unclear. The CDR3 totals 15 residues. Germline CDR1 and CDR2: MDHEN and SYDVKM. The V gene lost 0 bases and the J gene lost 0 bases, with 3 bases spanning the gap. CDR3 sequence reads: CASSLWGSGANVLTF. The DNA of the CDR3 is TGTGCCAGCAGTTTATGGGGCTCTGGGGCCAACGTCCTGACTTTC.

This rearrangement joins TRBV7-2 to TRBJ2-7; D gene uncertain. Germline values: CDR1 SGHTA, CDR2 FQGNSA. The CDR3 runs to 12 residues. Between the trimmed V and J ends, which lost 6 bases and 0 bases, there was a span of 6 bases. The CDR3 protein is CASRKDSYEQYF. Written as DNA, the CDR3 is TGTGCCAGCAGAAAAGACTCCTACGAGCAGTACTTC.

The chain is built from TRBV4-1 and TRBJ1-5; D is undetermined. CDR1 and CDR2 from the germline V gene are MGHRA and YSYEKL. Deletions cut 0 bases from V and 6 bases from J, with 12 bases between. The CDR3 runs 15 residues. As DNA, the CDR3 is TGCGCCAGCAGCCAAGATGATCGTAGTAGTCAGCCCCAGCATTTT. This sequence encodes CASSQDDRSSQPQHF.

The chain is built from TRBV18 and TRBJ2-1; D remains unclear. The CDR3 spans 13 residues. V was cut by 1 base and J by 5 bases, with 6 bases left in between. The germline gives CDR1 KGHSH, CDR2 LQKENI. The CDR3 DNA is TGTGCCAGCTCACCACAGGAGCACAATGAGCAGTTCTTC. Translation gives CASSPQEHNEQFF.

V is TRBV27 and J is TRBJ2-5, with no clear D. Germline CDR1 MNHEY, CDR2 SMNVEV (reference sequence). The germline V and J ends were trimmed by 5 bases and 4 bases, with 11 bases remaining between them. This CDR3 comprises 13 residues. CDR3 amino acids: CASSQRPRETQYF. The CDR3 nucleotides read TGTGCCAGCAGTCAAAGACCGAGAGAGACCCAGTACTTC.

The V call is TRBV18, the J call TRBJ2-7; 8 nucleotides match TRBD1. Germline CDR1 KGHSH, CDR2 LQKENI. The CDR3 is 16 residues long. J gave up 7 bases and V 2 bases, and 13 bases lay outside the gene matches. The CDR3 DNA reads as TGTGCCAGCTCACCAGCCCCAGGGGGCGATGCAGGTGAGCAGTACTTC. Protein: CASSPAPGGDAGEQYF.

This clone was seen a few times. V usage is TRBV7-9 and J usage is TRBJ2-4, with 9 bases that match TRBD1. The CDR3 loop spans 13 amino acids. CDR1 and CDR2 (germline): SEHNR, FQNEAQ (reference sequence). The V and J ends lost 5 bases and 8 bases, in that order; junction bases with no gene match: 4. CDR3 sequence: CASSAQGADIQYF. As DNA, the CDR3 is TGTGCCAGCAGCGCACAGGGGGCGGACATTCAGTACTTC.

This clone was seen a single time. The chain combines TRBV7-5 with TRBJ2-5; TRBD2 is taken as the D call from the table, unchecked against the DNA. TRBV7-5 is given as a pseudogene. The CDR3 has 15 amino acids. CDR3 loop: CVRSPGTKTWETQYF. The CDR3 DNA sequence: TGTGTCAGAAGCCCGGGGACTAAAACGTGGGAGACCCAGTACTTC.

This chain links TRBV19 with TRBJ2-7; weak D call: TRBD1 (6 bases). In germline, CDR1 is LNHDA, CDR2 SQIVND (reference sequence). The CDR3 is 14 amino acids. V lost 6 bases, J lost 0 bases, and 12 bases lay in between. Written as DNA, the CDR3 is TGTGCCAGTAGACCCACAGGGACCTCCTACGAGCAGTACTTC. Encoded protein: CASRPTGTSYEQYF.

Concerning this clone: This specimen includes other DNA sequences encoding the same CDR3. The rearrangement joins TRBV29-1 to TRBJ1-2; D is perhaps TRBD1 (5 bases). The V end was cut by 7 bases, the J end by 5 bases, with 11 bases between. The CDR3 runs to 11 residues. Germline V gene sequence: CDR1 SQVTM, CDR2 ANQGSEA. In DNA form, the CDR3 reads TGCAGCGCTGGGACGGCTTATGGCTACACCTTC. This translates into CSAGTAYGYTF.

V and J are TRBV5-4 and TRBJ2-1; TRBD2 matches 7 bases. The germline CDR1 and CDR2 sequences are SGHNT and YYREEE (reference sequence). The CDR3 covers 15 residues. The V segment lost 3 bases and the J segment 2 bases; nucleotides outside the gene matches: 5. CDR3 sequence: CASSSGGRTYNEQFF. In DNA, the CDR3 is TGTGCCAGCAGCTCGGGCGGGAGAACCTACAATGAGCAGTTCTTC.

This chain uses TRBV6-5 with TRBJ2-1; D possibly matches TRBD1 or TRBD2 (5 bases each). Germline-derived CDR1 and CDR2 are MNHEY and SVGAGI. The CDR3 sequence is 13 residues long. V lost 5 bases to trimming and J lost 10 bases, with 15 bases between them. The CDR3 spells CASSKNRDAEQFF. The CDR3 DNA sequence: TGTGCCAGCAGTAAGAACCGGGACGCAGAGCAGTTCTTC.